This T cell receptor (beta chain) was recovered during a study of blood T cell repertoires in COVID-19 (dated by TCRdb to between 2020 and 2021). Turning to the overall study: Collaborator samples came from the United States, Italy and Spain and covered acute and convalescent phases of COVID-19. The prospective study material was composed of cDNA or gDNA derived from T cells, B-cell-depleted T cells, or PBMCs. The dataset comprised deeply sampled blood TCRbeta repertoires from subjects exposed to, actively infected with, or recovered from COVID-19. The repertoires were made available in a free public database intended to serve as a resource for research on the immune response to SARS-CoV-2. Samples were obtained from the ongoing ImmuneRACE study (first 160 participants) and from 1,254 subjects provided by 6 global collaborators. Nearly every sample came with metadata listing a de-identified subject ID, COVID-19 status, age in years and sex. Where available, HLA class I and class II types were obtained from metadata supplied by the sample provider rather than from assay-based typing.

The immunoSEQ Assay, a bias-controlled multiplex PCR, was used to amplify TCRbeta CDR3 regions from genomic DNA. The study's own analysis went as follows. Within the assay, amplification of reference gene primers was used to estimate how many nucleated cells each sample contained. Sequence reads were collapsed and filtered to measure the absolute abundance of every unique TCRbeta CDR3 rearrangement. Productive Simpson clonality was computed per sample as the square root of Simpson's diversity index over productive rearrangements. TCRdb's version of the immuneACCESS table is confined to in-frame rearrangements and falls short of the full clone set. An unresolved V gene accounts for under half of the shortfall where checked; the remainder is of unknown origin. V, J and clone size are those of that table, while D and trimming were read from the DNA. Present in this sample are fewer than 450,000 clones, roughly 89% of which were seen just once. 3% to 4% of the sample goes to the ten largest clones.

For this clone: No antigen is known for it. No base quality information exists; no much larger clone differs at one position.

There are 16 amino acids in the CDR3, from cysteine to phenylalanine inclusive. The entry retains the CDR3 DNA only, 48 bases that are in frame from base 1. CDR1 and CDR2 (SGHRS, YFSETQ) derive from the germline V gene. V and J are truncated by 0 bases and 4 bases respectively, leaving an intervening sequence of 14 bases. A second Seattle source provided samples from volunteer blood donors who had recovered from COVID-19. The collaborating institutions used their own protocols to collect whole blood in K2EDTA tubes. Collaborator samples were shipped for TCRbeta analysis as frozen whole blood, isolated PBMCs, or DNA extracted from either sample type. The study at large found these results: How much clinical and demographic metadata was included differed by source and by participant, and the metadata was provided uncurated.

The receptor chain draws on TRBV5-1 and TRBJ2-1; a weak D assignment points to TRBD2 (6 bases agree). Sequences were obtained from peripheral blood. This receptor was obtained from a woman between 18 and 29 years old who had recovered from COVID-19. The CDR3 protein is CASSLALAGSYNEQFF. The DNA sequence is TGCGCCAGCAGCTTGGCTCTGGCGGGGTCTTACAATGAGCAGTTCTTC.